The 31 T cell receptor beta chains in this list originate from one sample, sequenced in a study of cytomegalovirus exposure and HLA in healthy donors. This PCR relied on a set of 60 Vbeta primers and 13 Jbeta primers. Repertoires were generated with immunoSEQ multiplex PCR, while TCRdb's copy carries only in-frame clones and drops some. The sample shows under 200,000 clones, approximately 85% of them seen only once. Sequencing used PBMCs. All receptors come from a man aged 25 to 40 in good health and CMV-seropositive.

This chain uses TRBV7-2 with TRBJ2-7, with D tentatively TRBD2 (6 bases). V was trimmed by 1 base and J by 0 bases, leaving 13 bases between them. Germline V lookup: CDR1 SGHTA, CDR2 FQGNSA. This CDR3 contains 16 residues. In DNA, the CDR3 is TGTGCCAGCAGCTTAGGAAGCGGGTTAATCTCCTACGAGCAGTACTTC. Its protein is CASSLGSGLISYEQYF.

The V gene is TRBV18, the J gene TRBJ2-2, with D possibly matching TRBD1 (6 bases). V lost 0 bases and J 4 bases, leaving 9 bases between the germline ends. Germline CDR1 reads KGHSH; CDR2 reads LQKENI. There are 15 residues in the CDR3. For the CDR3, the DNA is TGTGCCAGCTCACCACCACAGGGTGCCACCGGGGAGCTGTTTTTT. Residues: CASSPPQGATGELFF.

The chain joins TRBV5-1 to TRBJ2-3; maybe TRBD2 (6 bases). The length of the CDR3 is 15 residues. Germline V CDR1 and CDR2: SGHRS, YFSETQ. V was cut by 1 base and J by 4 bases, with 13 bases left in between. CDR3 loop: CASSLKREFADTQYF. The CDR3 DNA is TGCGCCAGCAGCTTGAAACGGGAGTTCGCAGATACGCAGTATTTT.

J is TRBJ1-5 and V is TRBV6-5, with TRBD1 matching 9 bases. The CDR3 spans 14 residues. CDR1 and CDR2 from the germline V gene are MNHEY and SVGAGI. The J segment lost 5 bases and the V segment lost 11 bases, leaving 10 bases of the junction unmatched. The CDR3 DNA is TGTGCCTCCTCCGGGACAGGGATCTATCAGCCCCAGCATTTT. Translating it yields CASSGTGIYQPQHF.

The V gene is TRBV7-9, the J gene TRBJ2-7; maybe TRBD1 (5 bases). V was shortened by 5 bases and J by 0 bases, with 14 bases between the two germline ends. The CDR3 loop spans 15 amino acids. The germline V gene encodes CDR1 SEHNR and CDR2 FQNEAQ (reference sequence). The CDR3 DNA is TGTGCCAGCAGCCCCGGATCAGGGTCCTCCTACGAGCAGTACGTC. Translation gives CASSPGSGSSYEQYV.

This clone was observed once. The same CDR3 also results from other DNA sequences found in this sample. The chain employs TRBV5-4 and TRBJ2-2; 10 bases map to TRBD2. V was pared by 2 bases and J by 5 bases, with 15 bases of the junction left unmatched. The CDR3 runs 19 residues. The germline CDR1 and CDR2 sequences are SGHNT and YYREEE (reference sequence). CDR3 in amino acids: CASSFFGAGGYSGTGELFF. DNA of the CDR3: TGTGCCAGCAGCTTTTTTGGAGCGGGAGGGTATTCAGGAACCGGGGAGCTGTTTTTT.

The rearrangement uses TRBV11-3 and TRBJ2-5; TRBD2 aligns across 13 bases. The CDR3 extends over 20 amino acids. Germline V gene data show CDR1 as SGHNT and CDR2 as YENEEA. With 4 bases clipped from V and 4 bases from J, the junction kept 18 bases outside the gene matches. The CDR3 DNA sequence: TGTGCCAGCAGCTCGGTCGAATGGGGGACTAGCGGGATATCAAGAGAGACCCAGTACTTC. It encodes CASSSVEWGTSGISRETQYF.

The chain combines TRBV19 with TRBJ2-3, with D tentatively TRBD2 (7 bases). This CDR3 spans 15 amino acids. The V gene lost 1 base and the J gene lost 4 bases, with 12 bases spanning the gap. Looked up from germline, CDR1 is LNHDA and CDR2 is SQIVND (reference sequence). The CDR3 is CASSIGRGGPDTQYF. In DNA, the CDR3 is TGTGCCAGTAGTATAGGGAGGGGGGGTCCAGATACGCAGTATTTT. The full variable domain, rest sourced from reference TRBV19 and TRBJ2-3, is DGGITQSPKYLFRKEGQNVTLSCEQNLNHDAMYWYRQDPGQGLRLIYYSQIVNDFQKGDIAEGYSVSREKKESFPLTVTSAQKNPTAFYLCASSIGRGGPDTQYFGPGTRLTVL.

J is TRBJ2-5 and V is TRBV11-3, with 7 bases lining up with TRBD2. CDR1 is SGHNT and CDR2 is YENEEA in the germline V gene. V trimming: 1 base; J trimming: 3 bases; junction bases outside the gene matches: 5. This CDR3 has 15 amino acids. Written as DNA, the CDR3 is TGTGCCAGCAGCTTAGGGCGGGGAGGGAAAGAGACCCAGTACTTC. Amino acid sequence: CASSLGRGGKETQYF.

The gene calls are TRBV5-4 and TRBJ2-1; 8 bases line up with TRBD2. J lost 8 bases, V lost 4 bases, and 2 bases had no gene match. Per the germline V gene, CDR1 is SGHNT and CDR2 is YYREEE (reference sequence). The CDR3 runs 12 residues. CDR3 sequence (DNA): TGTGCCAGCAGCGTACTAGCGGATGAGCAGTTCTTC. Translated: CASSVLADEQFF.

This chain joins TRBV6-1 and TRBJ2-5; no clear D. Trimming took 2 bases from V and 1 from J, leaving 5 bases between them. This CDR3 contains 13 residues. Germline V gene sequence: CDR1 MNHNS, CDR2 SASEGT. CDR3 DNA sequence: TGTGCCAGCAGTGAACAGTTCCAAGAGACCCAGTACTTC. Translating gives CASSEQFQETQYF.

A note on this clone: An end of the junction differs from the germline gene, which may be a read error. V usage is TRBV7-2 and J usage is TRBJ2-1, with 8 bases that match TRBD2. CDR1 is SGHTA, CDR2 FQGNSA, per germline. This CDR3 is 15 amino acids long. This CDR3 is CASTLSGSSYNEQFF. As DNA, the CDR3 is TGTGCCAGCACCTTAAGCGGGAGCTCCTACAATGAGCAGTTCTTC.

The V gene is TRBV5-1, the J gene TRBJ2-7, with D possibly matching TRBD2 (6 bases). The V gene lost 0 bases and the J gene lost 6 bases, with 13 bases spanning the gap. The CDR3 sequence is 14 residues long. In germline, CDR1 is SGHRS, CDR2 YFSETQ. The DNA for the CDR3 is TGCGCCAGCAGCTTGGTGACGGGAGTGGGCGAGCAGTACTTC. Its protein product is CASSLVTGVGEQYF.

The V and J genes are TRBV11-3 and TRBJ1-4; TRBD1 aligns across 8 bases. The V gene end was trimmed by 5 bases and the J gene end by 6 bases; junction bases not matched to a gene: 5. CDR1 and CDR2 (germline): SGHNT, YENEEA. This CDR3 contains 14 residues. The CDR3 region is CASSKDRAYEKLFF. The CDR3 DNA reads as TGTGCCAGCAGCAAGGACAGGGCTTATGAAAAACTGTTTTTT. Variable domain in full (rest from reference TRBV11-3 and TRBJ1-4): EAGVVQSPRYKIIEKKQPVAFWCNPISGHNTLYWYLQNLGQGPELLIRYENEEAVDDSQLPKDRFSAERLKGVDSTLKIQPAELGDSAVYLCASSKDRAYEKLFFGSGTQLSVL.

The chain combines TRBV20-1 with TRBJ2-5; 7 nucleotides align to TRBD2. Gene TRBJ2-7 matches the end of the DNA better, so the J call may be wrong. Looked up from germline, CDR1 is DFQATT and CDR2 is SNEGSKA (reference sequence). The CDR3 covers 11 residues. CDR3 region: CSAGGRGEQYF. The CDR3 bases are TGCAGTGCTGGGGGGAGGGGCGAGCAGTACTTC.

This CDR3 is CASSGGRTSGYDEQFF. CDR3 DNA: TGTGCCAGCAGTGGGGGAAGGACTAGCGGGTATGATGAGCAGTTCTTC. The rearrangement joins TRBV2 to TRBJ2-1, with TRBD2 matching 11 bases. CDR3 length: 16 residues. In germline, CDR1 is SNHLY, CDR2 FYNNEI. J was trimmed by 8 bases and V by 4 bases; bases with no gene match: 10.

The CDR3 sequence is CASSQSSHYKTTGGIQPQHF. The CDR3 DNA sequence: TGCGCCAGCAGTCAATCGAGCCACTACAAGACAACAGGCGGAATCCAGCCCCAGCATTTT. V usage is TRBV23-1 and J usage is TRBJ1-5, with D possibly TRBD1 on 5 matching bases. Being an ORF, TRBV23-1 has a function that is uncertain. Trimming shortened V by 0 bases and J by 7 bases, and 28 bases separated the two germline ends. This CDR3 region has 20 residues.

The V and J genes are TRBV27 and TRBJ2-5, with D uncertain. This CDR3 comprises 13 residues. The germline V gene has CDR1 MNHEY and CDR2 SMNVEV (reference sequence). V was cut by 3 bases and J by 5 bases, with 10 bases left in between. As DNA, the CDR3 is TGTGCCAGCAGTTTCCAGGCTTGGGAGACCCAGTACTTC. Amino acids: CASSFQAWETQYF.

This clone turned up a few times. This rearrangement joins TRBV6-5 to TRBJ2-7; 10 bases agree with TRBD1. From germline, CDR1 is MNHEY and CDR2 SVGAGI. V shed 5 bases and J 3 bases; nucleotides not matched to a gene: 7. CDR3 length equals 15 residues. The CDR3 region is CASSQPGQGIYEQYF. The CDR3 region has the DNA TGTGCCAGCAGTCAACCGGGACAGGGGATCTACGAGCAGTACTTC.

In this sample, this clone turned up a few times. The chain carries TRBV7-6 and TRBJ2-1, with 10 bases matching TRBD2. The junction had 4 bases not matched to a gene; V was cut back by 5 bases and J by 3 bases. The germline V gene encodes CDR1 SGHVS and CDR2 FNYEAQ. The CDR3 extends over 15 amino acids. The CDR3 DNA sequence: TGTGCCAGCAGCGAGAGGACTAGCGGCTACAATGAGCAGTTCTTC. Protein sequence: CASSERTSGYNEQFF.

V is TRBV7-9 and J is TRBJ2-4; tentatively, D is TRBD2 (6 bases). Trimming removed 7 bases from V and 12 bases from J, with 19 bases in between. CDR3 length equals 13 residues. Per germline, CDR1 SEHNR and CDR2 FQNEAQ (reference sequence). Here the CDR3 reads CASTQNPRDSQYF. The CDR3 coding sequence is TGTGCCAGCACCCAAAATCCACGGGACTCTCAGTACTTC.

This chain joins TRBV2 and TRBJ2-7, with TRBD2 matching over 10 bases. This CDR3 has 16 amino acids. From germline, CDR1 is SNHLY and CDR2 FYNNEI. CDR3 protein: CASREAGGPSSYEQYV. As DNA, the CDR3 is TGTGCCAGCAGAGAAGCGGGAGGGCCCAGCTCCTACGAGCAGTACGTC.

Here the CDR3 DNA reads TGTGCCAGTAGTCCCGTGGGCGGGGCCACAGATACGCAGTATTTT. This codes for CASSPVGGATDTQYF. The chain couples TRBV19 to TRBJ2-3, with a tentative D call TRBD2 (6 bases). The germline CDR1 and CDR2 sequences are LNHDA and SQIVND (reference sequence). V was shortened by 5 bases and J by 2 bases, with 14 bases between the two germline ends. CDR3 size: 15 residues. Variable domain in full (rest from reference TRBV19 and TRBJ2-3): DGGITQSPKYLFRKEGQNVTLSCEQNLNHDAMYWYRQDPGQGLRLIYYSQIVNDFQKGDIAEGYSVSREKKESFPLTVTSAQKNPTAFYLCASSPVGGATDTQYFGPGTRLTVL.

The chain couples TRBV9 to TRBJ2-7; the match to TRBD1 covers 11 bases. V lost 3 bases, J lost 3 bases, and 2 bases stayed unmatched. The CDR3 covers 14 residues. Germline lookup yields CDR1 SGDLS and CDR2 YYNGEE. The CDR3 bases are TGTGCCAGCAGCGGGGGACAGGGGGACTACGAGCAGTACTTC. The encoded protein is CASSGGQGDYEQYF.

This rearrangement joins TRBV28 to TRBJ2-4; D gene unclear. The CDR3 loop spans 15 amino acids. Germline lookup yields CDR1 MDHEN and CDR2 SYDVKM. The ends were cut back, 5 bases at V and 6 bases at J, with 17 bases in the middle. CDR3 bases: TGTGCCAGCAGTCCTCGATCTTCGAGTTCAAACATTCAGTACTTC. As protein: CASSPRSSSSNIQYF.

V usage is TRBV5-1 and J usage is TRBJ2-5; TRBD2 aligns across 13 bases. The germline CDR1 and CDR2 sequences are SGHRS and YFSETQ. V gave up 1 base and J gave up 4 bases; unmatched junction bases: 1. The CDR3 length is 15 residues. DNA for the CDR3: TGCGCCAGCAGCTTGTGGACTAGCGGGAGAGAGACCCAGTACTTC. This codes for CASSLWTSGRETQYF.

V gene TRBV27 combines with J gene TRBJ2-2; 9 bases map to TRBD1. J gave up 4 bases and V 6 bases, and 12 bases lay outside the gene matches. Germline CDR1 reads MNHEY; CDR2 reads SMNVEV (reference sequence). The CDR3 has 17 amino acids. The CDR3 is CASSRPTGTGRTGELFF. Here the CDR3 DNA reads TGTGCCAGCAGCCGCCCAACCGGGACAGGGCGCACCGGGGAGCTGTTTTTT.

The chain links TRBV5-5 to TRBJ2-2; 10 bases match TRBD2. CDR3 length: 16 amino acids. V trimming: 2 bases; J trimming: 4 bases; junction bases outside the gene matches: 5. CDR1 is SGHKS and CDR2 is YYEKEE in the germline V gene (reference sequence). The CDR3 sequence: CASSLLAGGPTGELFF. The CDR3 nucleotides are TGTGCCAGCAGCTTATTAGCGGGAGGCCCCACCGGGGAGCTGTTTTTT.

This clone was seen only once. The J gene is TRBJ2-1, the V gene TRBV9, with 8 bases fitting TRBD2. The germline V gene has CDR1 SGDLS and CDR2 YYNGEE. The J segment lost 5 bases and the V segment lost 2 bases, leaving 15 bases of the junction unmatched. The CDR3 extends over 18 amino acids. The CDR3 DNA is TGTGCCAGCAGCGTCGCCCAACTAGCGGTGGCTGGGGACAATGAGCAGTTCTTC. The encoded protein is CASSVAQLAVAGDNEQFF.

This chain uses TRBV7-2 with TRBJ1-3; 9 nucleotides line up with TRBD1. Germline values: CDR1 SGHTA, CDR2 FQGNSA. This CDR3 has 17 residues. The V segment lost 5 bases and the J segment 10 bases; nucleotides outside the gene matches: 18. CDR3 in DNA: TGTGCCAGCAGCAAAACAGGGGGCGTTAACCCTTTAGGAACCATATATTTT. Translating gives CASSKTGGVNPLGTIYF.

The chain is built from TRBV6-6 and TRBJ1-5; 8 bases line up with TRBD1. The trim removed 6 bases at V and 5 bases at J, leaving 3 bases unmatched. The germline CDR1 and CDR2 sequences are MNHNY and SVGAGI (reference sequence). CDR3 length: 13 amino acids. The CDR3, as DNA: TGTGCCAGCAGCCACAGGGGGGATCAGCCCCAGCATTTT. Protein: CASSHRGDQPQHF.